Shown below are 20 T cell receptor beta chains from a single sample sequenced in a study of blood T cell repertoires in COVID-19. Profiled with immunoSEQ multiplex PCR; TCRdb holds only in-frame clones, not every one. The sample records under 450,000 clones, about 88% being singletons. Sequenced sample: peripheral blood. The receptors derive from a woman aged 40 to 50 with COVID-19, enrolled during active disease.

The chain carries TRBV7-3 and TRBJ1-1; perhaps TRBD1 as D (6 bases). This CDR3 comprises 15 residues. Trimming left V 0 bases short and J 8 bases short, with 16 bases between. CDR1 and CDR2 (germline): SGHTA, FQGTGA. The DNA for the CDR3 is TGTGCCAGCAGCTTAACGGCGGGTGTAGGGGGAGAAGCTTTCTTT. Amino acids: CASSLTAGVGGEAFF.

This clone was found once. The chain combines TRBV7-8 with TRBJ2-5; D remains ambiguous. Deletions cut 4 bases from V and 5 bases from J, with 5 bases between. Per the germline V gene, CDR1 is SGHVS and CDR2 is FQNEAQ. CDR3 length: 11 amino acids. In DNA, the CDR3 is TGTGCCAGCAGCTACGCGGAGACCCAGTACTTC. This gives the protein CASSYAETQYF.

The rearrangement links TRBV27 to TRBJ2-7; 8 bases fit TRBD1. Per germline, CDR1 MNHEY and CDR2 SMNVEV (reference sequence). The CDR3 is made up of 14 amino acids. V lost 8 bases and J lost 3; bases outside the gene matches: 9. CDR3: CASRRTGNFYEQYF. CDR3 bases: TGTGCCAGCCGCAGGACAGGGAATTTCTACGAGCAGTACTTC.

The chain links TRBV4-1 to TRBJ2-7; TRBD2 matches at 8 bases. Germline V gene data show CDR1 as MGHRA and CDR2 as YSYEKL. After removal of 0 bases from V and 6 bases from J, the junction contained 13 bases not matched to a gene. The CDR3 is 17 residues long. CDR3 DNA: TGCGCCAGCAGCCAAGATGGGGGACTAGGCATACGGGGCGAGCAGTACTTC. Translated: CASSQDGGLGIRGEQYF.

This clone was detected once. J is TRBJ1-5 and V is TRBV10-3; 8 bases are shared with TRBD1. V lost 8 bases, J lost 7 bases, and 7 bases stayed unmatched. The CDR3 consists of 13 residues. Per germline, CDR1 ENHRY and CDR2 SYGVKD. CDR3 in DNA: TGTGCCATCCAGGACAGGGATGGCCAGCCCCAGCATTTT. Protein: CAIQDRDGQPQHF.

The J gene is TRBJ2-3, the V gene TRBV4-2, with D maybe TRBD1 (6 bases). CDR3 length: 17 residues. Germline V gives CDR1 LGHNA, CDR2 YNFKEQ. V was clipped by 0 bases and J by 4 bases, with 17 bases between them. CDR3 loop: CASSQETVVQGADTQYF. The DNA for the CDR3 is TGTGCCAGCAGCCAAGAGACGGTAGTACAGGGAGCAGATACGCAGTATTTT.

V is TRBV7-3 and J is TRBJ2-1, with 11 positions matching TRBD2. The CDR3 is 16 amino acids. Trimming cost V 5 bases and J 1 base; bases outside gene matches: 4. CDR1 SGHTA and CDR2 FQGTGA come from the germline V gene. CDR3 in amino acids: CASSRTSGLSYNEQFF. CDR3 sequence (DNA): TGTGCCAGCAGCCGGACTAGCGGGTTGTCCTACAATGAGCAGTTCTTC.

This chain uses TRBV19 with TRBJ1-4; D call uncertain. The CDR3 contains 16 residues. The germline V and J ends were trimmed by 4 bases and 8 bases, with 20 bases remaining between them. Germline values: CDR1 LNHDA, CDR2 SQIVND (reference sequence). CDR3 loop: CASSNPGSAGKEKLFF. CDR3 DNA sequence: TGTGCCAGTAGTAATCCTGGCAGCGCGGGGAAAGAAAAACTGTTTTTT.

This clone occurred a few times. The chain joins TRBV28 to TRBJ1-2, with D maybe TRBD1 (6 bases). V shed 2 bases and J shed 3 bases, with 13 bases lying between them. CDR1 and CDR2 from the germline V gene are MDHEN and SYDVKM. The CDR3 contains 15 residues. Written as DNA, the CDR3 is TGTGCCAGCAGTTTACCACAGGGAAGTTACTATGGCTACACCTTC. It translates to CASSLPQGSYYGYTF.

In nucleotides, the CDR3 is TGTGCCAGTAGTATTGGATGGGACAGTTACAATGAGCAGTTCTTC. This codes for CASSIGWDSYNEQFF. V is TRBV19 and J is TRBJ2-1; TRBD1 matches 7 bases. This CDR3 has 15 residues. Per the germline V gene, CDR1 is LNHDA and CDR2 is SQIVND (reference sequence). The junction had 6 bases not matched to a gene; V was cut back by 3 bases and J by 4 bases.

The rearrangement joins TRBV6-2 or TRBV6-3 to TRBJ2-1; no firm D call. This CDR3 has 14 amino acids. Germline assignment: CDR1 MNHEY and CDR2 SVGEGT. With 6 bases removed from V and 0 bases from J, the gap between germline ends came to 9 bases. The chain's CDR3 is CASSLTSSYNEQFF. The CDR3 DNA sequence: TGTGCCAGCAGCCTCACCAGCTCCTACAATGAGCAGTTCTTC.

The rearrangement joins TRBV7-2 to TRBJ2-3; no clear D gene. The CDR3 totals 14 residues. V lost 4 bases, J lost 0 bases, and 8 bases lay in between. Per the germline V gene, CDR1 is SGHTA and CDR2 is FQGNSA. The CDR3 region has the DNA TGTGCCAGCAGCTCCCTCCCCAGCACAGATACGCAGTATTTT. This translates into CASSSLPSTDTQYF.

The V and J genes are TRBV5-4 and TRBJ1-1; 9 positions match TRBD1. The CDR3 covers 14 residues. J gave up 1 base and V 5 bases, and 3 bases lay outside the gene matches. CDR1 is SGHNT and CDR2 is YYREEE in the germline V gene (reference sequence). CDR3 coding DNA: TGTGCCAGCAGACAGGGACAGGGGAACACTGAAGCTTTCTTT. Amino acid sequence: CASRQGQGNTEAFF.

About this clone itself: The sample carries other DNA sequences with the same CDR3. The chain joins TRBV27 to TRBJ1-1, with D perhaps matching TRBD1 (5 bases). The V and J ends lost 2 bases and 1 base respectively, with 8 bases between them. The germline CDR1 and CDR2 sequences are MNHEY and SMNVEV (reference sequence). The CDR3 consists of 14 residues. Here the CDR3 DNA reads TGTGCCAGCAGTTTAGACAGAGCGAACACTGAAGCTTTCTTT. This gives the protein CASSLDRANTEAFF.

V and J are TRBV24-1 and TRBJ1-5, with a tentative D call TRBD1 (5 bases). Germline V gene lookup returns CDR1 KGHDR and CDR2 SFDVKD. CDR3 length: 16 residues. The V end was cut by 7 bases, the J end by 0 bases, with 15 bases between. Here the CDR3 DNA reads TGTGCCACCAGCGTTGACAGTAGTCTTAGCAATCAGCCCCAGCATTTT. Translating it yields CATSVDSSLSNQPQHF.

This chain connects TRBV4-2 to TRBJ2-5; 11 bases fit TRBD2. V gave up 5 bases and J gave up 5 bases; unmatched junction bases: 10. The CDR3 is 16 residues long. Germline assignment: CDR1 LGHNA and CDR2 YNFKEQ. The CDR3 is CASSEGLAGGRETQYF. CDR3 nucleotide sequence: TGTGCCAGCAGCGAGGGGCTAGCGGGGGGAAGGGAGACCCAGTACTTC.

Details on this clone: Other DNA variants within this sample encode the same CDR3. The CDR3 region is CASSIDRGQPQHF. The CDR3 DNA sequence: TGTGCCAGTAGTATAGATCGGGGTCAGCCCCAGCATTTT. This chain links TRBV19 with TRBJ1-5; D is unclear. Trimming removed 0 bases at V and 6 bases at J, with 6 bases between. The CDR3 sequence is 13 residues long. CDR1 and CDR2 from the germline V gene are LNHDA and SQIVND (reference sequence).

The rearrangement joins TRBV3-1 (or the pseudogene TRBV3-2) to TRBJ1-1, with a weak D call TRBD1 (5 bases). CDR3 length equals 17 residues. CDR1 and CDR2 from the germline V gene are LGHDT and YNNKEL (reference sequence). V shed 4 bases and J shed 7 bases, with 25 bases lying between them. CDR3 sequence: CASSPRATSDSAIEAFF. The CDR3 nucleotides read TGTGCCAGCAGCCCCCGAGCTACCAGTGACAGCGCGATTGAAGCTTTCTTT.

The chain has TRBV7-3 and TRBJ2-3; D not resolved. The CDR3 is 12 amino acids. Germline V gene data show CDR1 as SGHTA and CDR2 as FQGTGA. With 5 bases removed from V and 6 bases from J, the gap between germline ends came to 9 bases. In nucleotides, the CDR3 is TGTGCCAGCAGCGATGATGAGGATACGCAGTATTTT. As protein: CASSDDEDTQYF.

The gene calls are TRBV5-6 and TRBJ2-2, with 7 bases matching TRBD2. Unmatched junction bases numbered 8, after V lost 3 bases and J lost 6 bases. Germline V lookup: CDR1 SGHDT, CDR2 YYEEEE. CDR3 length: 15 amino acids. The chain's CDR3 is CASSYGDYGSGELFF. The CDR3 bases are TGTGCCAGCAGCTACGGGGACTACGGGTCCGGGGAGCTGTTTTTT.